This paragraph reports one TCR beta chain. This sample is part of a study of blood T cell repertoires in COVID-19. In the study overall: The analysed material was cDNA or gDNA that came from T cells, B-cell-depleted T cells, or PBMCs.

TCRdb keeps only in-frame clones here, not all; method: immunoSEQ multiplex PCR. The table includes under 250,000 clones, 75% to 85% detected once. Trimming removed 7 bases from V and 5 bases from J; junction bases left unmatched: 4. This CDR3 spans 12 amino acids. Germline assignment: CDR1 MNHEY and CDR2 SVGAGI. The chain combines TRBV6-5 with TRBJ2-5, with TRBD2 identical over 7 bases. The sample comprised PBMCs or T cells enriched from blood (not recorded which). The TCR sequence derives from a man aged 25-45 years with acute COVID-19. CDR3 in amino acids: CASNLSGETQYF. CDR3 DNA sequence: TGTGCCAGCAACCTTAGCGGGGAGACCCAGTACTTC.